The source of this T cell receptor (beta chain) is a study of T cells in Graves' hyperthyroidism and ophthalmopathy. What was amplified from RNA transcripts were TCR beta CDR3 regions. TCR CDR3 underwent first-round RT-PCR with the HTBI primer set. TCRdb re-called the multiplex PCR reads through MiXCR, storing one row per CDR3 protein. This table holds 490,000 or so distinct CDR3 sequences, 46% found once. The clonotype originates from an adult woman with Graves' disease, either hyperthyroidism or ophthalmopathy (not recorded which). The sample was peripheral blood or thyroid tissue (not recorded which).

CDR3 in DNA: TGTGCCAGCAGCCTAGGATCGCGGCCTAATTCACCCCTCCACTTT. Protein: CASSLGSRPNSPLHF. The chain carries TRBV7-9 and TRBJ1-6, with D hard to call. Looked up from germline, CDR1 is SEHNR and CDR2 is FQNEAQ (reference sequence). This CDR3 is built from 15 residues. Trimming stripped 5 bases from V and 6 bases from J, with 14 bases between.